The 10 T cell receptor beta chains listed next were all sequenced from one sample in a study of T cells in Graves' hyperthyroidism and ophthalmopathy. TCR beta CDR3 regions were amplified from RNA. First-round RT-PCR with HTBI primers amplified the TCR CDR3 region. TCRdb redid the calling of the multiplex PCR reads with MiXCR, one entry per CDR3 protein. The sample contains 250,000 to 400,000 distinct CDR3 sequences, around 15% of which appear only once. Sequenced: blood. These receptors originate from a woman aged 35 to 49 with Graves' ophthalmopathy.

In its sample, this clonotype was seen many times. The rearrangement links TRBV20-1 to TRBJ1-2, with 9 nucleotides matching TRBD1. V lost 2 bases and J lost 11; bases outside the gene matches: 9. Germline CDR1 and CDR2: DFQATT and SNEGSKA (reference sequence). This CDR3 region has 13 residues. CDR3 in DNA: TGCAGTGCTAGACATGGACAGGGGACTCGGTACACCTTC. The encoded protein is CSARHGQGTRYTF.

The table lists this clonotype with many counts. CDR3 in amino acids: CASRPGTSGPSTDTQYF. The DNA of the CDR3 is TGTGCCAGCAGGCCCGGGACTAGCGGACCGAGCACAGATACGCAGTATTTT. V gene TRBV28 combines with J gene TRBJ2-3; 11 bases map to TRBD2. The germline V gene encodes CDR1 MDHEN and CDR2 SYDVKM. V gave up 6 bases and J gave up 0 bases; unmatched junction bases: 8. CDR3 length: 17 residues.

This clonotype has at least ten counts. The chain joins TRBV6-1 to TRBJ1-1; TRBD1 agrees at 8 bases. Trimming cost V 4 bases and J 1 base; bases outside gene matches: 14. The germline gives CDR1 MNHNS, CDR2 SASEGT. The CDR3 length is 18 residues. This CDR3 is CASSALTGAGASNTEAFF. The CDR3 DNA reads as TGTGCCAGCAGTGCCCTGACAGGGGCAGGGGCATCGAACACTGAAGCTTTCTTT.

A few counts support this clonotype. The CDR3 spells CASSLSGLFEAFF. The CDR3 nucleotides read TGTGCCAGCAGCTTATCCGGACTGTTTGAAGCTTTCTTT. The gene calls are TRBV7-9 and TRBJ1-1; unclear D gene. The CDR3 runs to 13 residues. The V and J ends lost 2 bases and 7 bases respectively, with 11 bases between them. Germline V gene sequence: CDR1 SEHNR, CDR2 FQNEAQ (reference sequence).

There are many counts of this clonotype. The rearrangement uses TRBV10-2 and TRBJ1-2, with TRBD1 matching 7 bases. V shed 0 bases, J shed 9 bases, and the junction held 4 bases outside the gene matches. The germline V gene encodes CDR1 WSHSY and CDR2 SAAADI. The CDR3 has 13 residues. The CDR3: CASSESTGTRYTF. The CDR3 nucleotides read TGCGCCAGCAGTGAGTCGACAGGGACGCGCTACACCTTC.

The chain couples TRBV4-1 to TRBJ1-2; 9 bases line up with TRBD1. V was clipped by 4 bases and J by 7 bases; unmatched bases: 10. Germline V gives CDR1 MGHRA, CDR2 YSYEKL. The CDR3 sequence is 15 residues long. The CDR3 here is CASSLGTGGLGGYTF. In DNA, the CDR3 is TGCGCCAGCAGCCTTGGAACAGGGGGCTTAGGTGGCTACACCTTC.

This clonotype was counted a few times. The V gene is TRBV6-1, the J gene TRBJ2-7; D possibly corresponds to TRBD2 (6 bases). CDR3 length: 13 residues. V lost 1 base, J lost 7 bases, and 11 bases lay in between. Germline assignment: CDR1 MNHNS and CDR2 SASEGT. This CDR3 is CASSEDRREEQYF. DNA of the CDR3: TGTGCCAGCAGTGAAGACCGGAGGGAGGAGCAGTACTTC.

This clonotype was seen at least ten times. CDR3 DNA sequence: TGCGCCAGCAACCCGTCCCTGAACACCGGGGAGCTGTTTTTT. This codes for CASNPSLNTGELFF. The rearrangement uses TRBV5-1 and TRBJ2-2; D call uncertain. Germline-derived CDR1 and CDR2 are SGHRS and YFSETQ. Trimming removed 6 bases from V and 1 base from J, with 10 bases in between. The CDR3 is 14 amino acids.

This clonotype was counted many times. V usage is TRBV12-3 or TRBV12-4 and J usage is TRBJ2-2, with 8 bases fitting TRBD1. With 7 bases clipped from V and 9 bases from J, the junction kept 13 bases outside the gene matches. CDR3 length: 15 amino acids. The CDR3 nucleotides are TGTGCCAGCAACCCTCGGACAGGGAAGAACCGGGAGCTGTTTTTT. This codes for CASNPRTGKNRELFF.

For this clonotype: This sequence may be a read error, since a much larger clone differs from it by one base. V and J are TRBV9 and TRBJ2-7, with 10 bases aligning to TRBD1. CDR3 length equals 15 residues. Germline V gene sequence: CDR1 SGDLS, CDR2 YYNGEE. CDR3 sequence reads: CASSVRTGGGYERYF. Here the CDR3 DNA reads TGTGCCAGCAGCGTTCGGACAGGGGGAGGCTACGAGCGGTACTTC.